Below, 20 T cell receptor beta chains from the same sample are listed, as sequenced in a study of patients and donors after allogeneic stem cell transplantation. TCRdb used MiXCR to reprocess the RT-PCR reads, holding one entry per CDR3 protein. The sample has over 400,000 distinct CDR3 sequences; more than 15% are singletons. Specimen: blood, either unsorted or a sorted T cell fraction (not recorded which). The receptors originated from a human donor who was either an allogeneic HSCT recipient or a stem cell or donor lymphocyte infusion donor (not recorded which). It is not recorded whose cells these are; they may come from a transplant donor.

This clonotype has just a few counts. The chain uses TRBV6-6 and TRBJ1-2; D gene ambiguous. V lost 6 bases and J lost 5, with 13 bases in between. Germline V gene sequence: CDR1 MNHNY, CDR2 SVGAGI (reference sequence). There are 13 residues in the CDR3. CDR3 in DNA: TGTGCCAGCAGACACTCCGACCTGTATGGCTACACCTTC. The encoded protein is CASRHSDLYGYTF.

A few counts support this clonotype. CDR3 DNA: TGTGCCAGCAGGGGACTAGCAGTCGGCTACGAGCAGTACTTC. Residues: CASRGLAVGYEQYF. The chain is built from TRBV6-1 and TRBJ2-7, with 9 bases lining up with TRBD2. From germline, CDR1 is MNHNS and CDR2 SASEGT. The CDR3 has 14 residues. J was trimmed by 3 bases and V by 6 bases; bases with no gene match: 6.

The chain recombines TRBV24-1 with TRBJ1-1; tentative D call: TRBD1 (5 bases). The V end lost 9 bases, the J end lost 1 base, and 11 bases lay between the germline ends. The CDR3 is 13 amino acids. Germline V gives CDR1 KGHDR, CDR2 SFDVKD. CDR3 in DNA: TGTGCCACCCGACGGGGACCGAACACTGAAGCTTTCTTT. Translated: CATRRGPNTEAFF.

This clonotype was counted a few times. V is TRBV20-1 and J is TRBJ2-2, with D unresolved. The CDR3 loop spans 12 amino acids. Deletions cut 1 base from V and 7 bases from J, with 7 bases between. Germline CDR1 DFQATT, CDR2 SNEGSKA (reference sequence). The CDR3 loop is CSARGVDGELFF. DNA of the CDR3: TGCAGTGCTAGAGGAGTTGACGGGGAGCTGTTTTTT.

The sample holds many counts of this clonotype. The J gene is TRBJ1-2, the V gene TRBV12-3 or TRBV12-4, with 7 nucleotides matching TRBD1. V was clipped by 4 bases and J by 2 bases; unmatched bases: 1. This CDR3 has 13 residues. Here the CDR3 reads CASSSGQNYGYTF. DNA for the CDR3: TGTGCCAGCAGTTCGGGACAGAACTATGGCTACACCTTC.

This clonotype has at least ten counts. This sequence joins TRBV27 and TRBJ2-3; D gene ambiguous. The CDR3 has 14 amino acids. The V gene's germline CDR1 is MNHEY and CDR2 SMNVEV (reference sequence). V lost 3 bases to trimming and J lost 0 bases, with 7 bases between them. DNA for the CDR3: TGTGCCAGCAGTTTTATGGCTAGCACAGATACGCAGTATTTT. As protein: CASSFMASTDTQYF.

The chain has TRBV5-1 and TRBJ1-4; 10 positions match TRBD1. Germline V gene lookup returns CDR1 SGHRS and CDR2 YFSETQ. V was pared by 4 bases and J by 8 bases, with 5 bases of the junction left unmatched. The CDR3 covers 14 residues. The CDR3 DNA reads TGCGCCAGCAGCCGACAGGGGGCAGAAGAAAAACTGTTTTTT. Translation: CASSRQGAEEKLFF.

The V gene is TRBV4-3, the J gene TRBJ1-4; possible D gene TRBD1, 6 bases. This CDR3 contains 15 residues. Per the germline V gene, CDR1 is LGHNA and CDR2 is YSLEER. V was cut by 2 bases and J by 8 bases, with 15 bases left in between. The CDR3 loop is CASSQNRVDSEKLFF. The CDR3 DNA follows: TGCGCCAGCAGCCAAAACAGGGTAGATTCAGAAAAACTGTTTTTT.

V and J are TRBV6-1 and TRBJ2-6; maybe TRBD2 (5 bases). The CDR3 extends over 16 amino acids. From germline, CDR1 is MNHNS and CDR2 SASEGT. V dropped 10 bases and J dropped 0 bases, with 16 bases sitting between them. CDR3 DNA sequence: TGTGCCATCGGACCCCGGGGTGTCTCTGGGGCCAACGTCCTGACTTTC. Translation gives CAIGPRGVSGANVLTF.

A few counts support this clonotype. This sequence joins TRBV19 and TRBJ2-7, with TRBD1 as a possible D gene (6 bases). With 3 bases removed from V and 0 bases from J, the gap between germline ends came to 12 bases. The CDR3 has 15 residues. Germline values: CDR1 LNHDA, CDR2 SQIVND (reference sequence). The CDR3 DNA reads as TGTGCCAGTAGTATTGGCCAGGGGCACTCCTACGAGCAGTACTTC. Amino acids: CASSIGQGHSYEQYF. The full variable domain, completed using reference TRBV19 and TRBJ2-7, is DGGITQSPKYLFRKEGQNVTLSCEQNLNHDAMYWYRQDPGQGLRLIYYSQIVNDFQKGDIAEGYSVSREKKESFPLTVTSAQKNPTAFYLCASSIGQGHSYEQYFGPGTRLTVT.

This clonotype was counted only a few times. The rearrangement joins TRBV28 to TRBJ2-1, with D uncertain. The CDR3 contains 16 residues. V lost 5 bases and J 0 bases, leaving 14 bases between the germline ends. The V gene's germline CDR1 is MDHEN and CDR2 SYDVKM. The CDR3 spells CASSPRVALSYNEQFF. CDR3 DNA sequence: TGTGCCAGCAGTCCCCGGGTAGCCCTCTCCTACAATGAGCAGTTCTTC.

This clonotype occurred a few times. The rearrangement uses TRBV7-3 and TRBJ1-1; D gene uncertain. The germline V and J ends were trimmed by 5 bases and 3 bases, with 16 bases remaining between them. The CDR3 has 15 residues. The germline gives CDR1 SGHTA, CDR2 FQGTGA. The CDR3 region has the DNA TGTGCCAGCAGCCCCTCGAGAGTCGCGGACACTGAAGCTTTCTTT. Its translation is CASSPSRVADTEAFF.

This chain joins TRBV4-3 and TRBJ2-7, with 13 bases lining up with TRBD2. Germline lookup yields CDR1 LGHNA and CDR2 YSLEER. The CDR3 runs 18 residues. Trimming took 0 bases from V and 1 from J; bases not matched to a gene: 6. Here the CDR3 DNA reads TGCGCCAGCAGCCAAGAGACTAGCGGGGGGCTCCTTTCCTACGAGCAGTACTTC. This gives the protein CASSQETSGGLLSYEQYF.

The genes are TRBV9 and TRBJ2-3; no clear D. The V gene lost 4 bases and the J gene lost 6 bases, with 9 bases spanning the gap. The length of the CDR3 is 12 residues. CDR1 and CDR2 (germline): SGDLS, YYNGEE. CDR3 sequence: CASSRPRDTQYF. CDR3 coding DNA: TGTGCCAGCAGCCGCCCTCGGGATACGCAGTATTTT.

This chain uses TRBV25-1 with TRBJ2-3, with 8 bases lining up with TRBD2. The V and J ends lost 1 base and 6 bases, in that order; junction bases with no gene match: 6. This CDR3 has 15 residues. Germline V gives CDR1 MGHDK, CDR2 SYGVNS. CDR3 loop: CASSESVAGGDTQYF. The DNA of the CDR3 is TGTGCCAGCAGTGAATCAGTGGCGGGGGGCGATACGCAGTATTTT.

The chain uses TRBV7-9 and TRBJ2-7; unclear D gene. The V gene's germline CDR1 is SEHNR and CDR2 FQNEAQ (reference sequence). With 1 base removed from V and 1 base from J, the gap between germline ends came to 8 bases. The CDR3 sequence is 14 residues long. The CDR3 coding sequence is TGTGCCAGCAGCTTAGGTTGGGATTCCTACGAGCAGTACTTC. This encodes CASSLGWDSYEQYF.

CDR3 DNA: TGTGCCAGCTCACCTCGGACTAGAAACAATGAGCAGTTCTTC. This sequence encodes CASSPRTRNNEQFF. The chain is built from TRBV18 and TRBJ2-1; 7 bases match TRBD2. CDR3 length: 14 amino acids. Trimming at V came to 3 bases and at J to 5 bases, leaving 4 bases not matched to a gene. Germline CDR1 KGHSH, CDR2 LQKENI.

This clonotype was counted many times. An end of the junction differs from the germline gene, which may be a read error. The CDR3 reads CSVEGQGGLFF. The DNA of the CDR3 is TGCAGCGTTGAAGGGCAGGGGGGGCTGTTTTTT. The chain uses TRBV29-1 and TRBJ2-2, with D possibly TRBD1 on 7 matching bases. Germline loops: CDR1 SQVTM, CDR2 ANQGSEA. The CDR3 has 11 residues.

Many counts were recorded for this clonotype. The gene calls are TRBV12-3 or TRBV12-4 and TRBJ1-3; D is possibly TRBD1 (5 bases). The ends were cut back, 3 bases at V and 0 bases at J, with 9 bases in the middle. The length of the CDR3 is 15 residues. This CDR3 is CASSFWGLSGNTIYF. The CDR3 DNA reads TGTGCCAGCAGTTTTTGGGGCCTCTCTGGAAACACCATATATTTT.

This clonotype has only a few counts. The J gene is TRBJ1-1, the V gene TRBV28; D call uncertain. Germline V gene data show CDR1 as MDHEN and CDR2 as SYDVKM. This CDR3 region has 11 residues. V gave up 1 base and J gave up 10 bases, with 7 bases separating them. The CDR3 DNA follows: TGTGCCAGCAGTTTATTCCCTGGAGCTTTCTTT. Residues: CASSLFPGAFF.